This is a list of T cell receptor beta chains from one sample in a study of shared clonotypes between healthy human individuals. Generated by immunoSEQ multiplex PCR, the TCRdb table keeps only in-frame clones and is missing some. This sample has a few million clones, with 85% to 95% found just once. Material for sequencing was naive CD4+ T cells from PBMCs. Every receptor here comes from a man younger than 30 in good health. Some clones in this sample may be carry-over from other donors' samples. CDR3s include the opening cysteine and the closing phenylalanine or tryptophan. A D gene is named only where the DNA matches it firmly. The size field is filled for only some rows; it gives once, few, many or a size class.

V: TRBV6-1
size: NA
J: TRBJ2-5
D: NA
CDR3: CASSEDRVLETQYF
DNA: TGTGCCAGCAGTGAAGACAGGGTCCTAGAGACCCAGTACTTC

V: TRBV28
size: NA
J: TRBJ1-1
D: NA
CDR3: CASRIGPHQAFF
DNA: TGTGCCAGCAGAATCGGACCTCACCAAGCTTTCTTT

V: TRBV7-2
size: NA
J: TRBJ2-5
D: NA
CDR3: CASSLRSGAETQYF
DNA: TGTGCCAGCAGCTTACGATCGGGGGCAGAGACCCAGTACTTC

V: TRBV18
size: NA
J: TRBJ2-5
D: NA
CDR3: CASSPLGGSQETQYF
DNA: TGTGCCAGCTCACCCCTAGGGGGGAGCCAAGAGACCCAGTACTTC

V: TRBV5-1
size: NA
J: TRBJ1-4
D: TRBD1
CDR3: CASSLQGATNEKLFF
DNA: TGCGCCAGCAGCTTACAGGGGGCAACTAATGAAAAACTGTTTTTT

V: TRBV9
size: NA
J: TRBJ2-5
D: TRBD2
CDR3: CASSVAASGSTETQYF
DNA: TGTGCCAGCAGCGTAGCCGCTAGCGGGAGTACAGAGACCCAGTACTTC

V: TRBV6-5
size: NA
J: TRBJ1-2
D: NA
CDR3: CASKDASYGYTF
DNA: TGTGCCAGCAAGGACGCTTCCTATGGCTACACCTTC

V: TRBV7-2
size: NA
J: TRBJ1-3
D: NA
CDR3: CASSLGRAGAGNTIYF
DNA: TGTGCCAGCAGCTTAGGTCGGGCAGGGGCTGGAAACACCATATATTTT

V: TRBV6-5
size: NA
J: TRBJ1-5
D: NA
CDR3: CASSYDPAGQPQHF
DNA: TGTGCCAGCAGTTACGACCCAGCGGGTCAGCCCCAGCATTTT

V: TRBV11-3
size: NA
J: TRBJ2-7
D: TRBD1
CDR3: CASSPGRAGGNHEQYF
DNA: TGTGCCAGCAGCCCCGGGCGGGCAGGGGGCAACCACGAGCAGTACTTC

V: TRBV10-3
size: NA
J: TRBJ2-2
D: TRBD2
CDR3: CAITGGLAGVTGELFF
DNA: TGTGCCATCACCGGGGGACTAGCGGGAGTTACCGGGGAGCTGTTTTTT

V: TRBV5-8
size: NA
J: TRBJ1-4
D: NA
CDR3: CASSLAGGGNEKLFF
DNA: TGTGCCAGCAGCTTGGCTGGGGGCGGTAATGAAAAACTGTTTTTT

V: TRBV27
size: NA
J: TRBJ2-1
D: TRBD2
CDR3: CASSLLAGGPKYNEQFF
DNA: TGTGCCAGCAGTTTACTAGCGGGAGGGCCCAAATACAATGAGCAGTTCTTC

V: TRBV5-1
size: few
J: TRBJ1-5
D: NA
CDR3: CASSLDGSNQPQHF
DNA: TGCGCCAGCAGCTTGGACGGTAGCAATCAGCCCCAGCATTTT

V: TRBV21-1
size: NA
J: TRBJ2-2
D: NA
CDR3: CASSSIGRLTLMTGELFF
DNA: TGTGCCAGCAGTTCAATCGGACGACTCACCCTCATGACCGGGGAGCTGTTTTTT

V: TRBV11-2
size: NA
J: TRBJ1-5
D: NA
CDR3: CASSLNTGSDQPQHF
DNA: TGTGCCAGCAGCTTAAATACAGGGTCTGATCAGCCCCAGCATTTT

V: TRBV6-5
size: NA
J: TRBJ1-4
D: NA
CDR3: CASSRTATNEKLFF
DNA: TGTGCCAGCAGCCGGACAGCAACTAATGAAAAACTGTTTTTT

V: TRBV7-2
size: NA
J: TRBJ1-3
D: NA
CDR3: CASSRGSAGGNTIYF
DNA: TGTGCCAGCAGCCGAGGGTCGGCTGGAGGAAACACCATATATTTT

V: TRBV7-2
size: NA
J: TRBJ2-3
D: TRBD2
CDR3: CASSLRGTSQVDTQYF
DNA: TGTGCCAGCAGCTTACGCGGGACTAGTCAGGTAGATACGCAGTATTTT

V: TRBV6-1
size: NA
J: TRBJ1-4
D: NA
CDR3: CASSEGGAREKLFF
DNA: TGTGCCAGCAGTGAAGGTGGGGCTCGGGAAAAACTGTTTTTT